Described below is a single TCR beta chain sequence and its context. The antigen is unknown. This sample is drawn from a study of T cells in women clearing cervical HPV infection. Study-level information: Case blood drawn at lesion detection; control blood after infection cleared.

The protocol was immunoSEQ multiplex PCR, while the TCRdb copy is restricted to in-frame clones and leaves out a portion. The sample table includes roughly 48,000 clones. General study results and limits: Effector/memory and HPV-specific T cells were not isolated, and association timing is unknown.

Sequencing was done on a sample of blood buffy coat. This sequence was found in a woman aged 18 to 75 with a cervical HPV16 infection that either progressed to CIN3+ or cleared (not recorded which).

Incomplete CDR3 DNA: TGTGCCAGCAGTTTATCGCGGGGGTCAGGCGAG. Its protein is CASSLSRGSGE. In full, the CDR3 reads CASSLSRGSGEQYF. The chain couples TRBV12-3 or TRBV12-4 to TRBJ2-7, with 7 bases matching TRBD2. Coverage ceases 3 residues before the CDR3 finishes, and the germline J gene fills in the end. The ends lost 2 bases at V and 6 bases at J; junction bases unmatched: 7. This CDR3 spans 14 amino acids.